These T cell receptor beta chains were read from a single sample in a study of blood T cell repertoires in COVID-19. Some clones are missing from TCRdb's copy, which holds only in-frame ones; the method was immunoSEQ multiplex PCR. The data contain 150,000 to 200,000 clones, approximately 85% of them singletons. The material sequenced was peripheral blood. The source is a man aged 55-75 years with acute or convalescent COVID-19. CDR3s include the opening cysteine and the closing phenylalanine or tryptophan. Each record gives: V gene, clone size, CDR3 length, D gene, J gene, CDR3 DNA, CDR3 protein. The D gene is left open where the match is weak. For some rows the clone size is stated as once, few or many, or as a class when expanded; others skip it.

v_gene: TRBV7-8; abundance: NA; len: 13; d_gene: TRBD2; j_gene: TRBJ2-7; CDR3nt: TGTGCCAGCAGCCCGGGACTAGAAGTCGAGCAGTACTTC; CDR3aa: CASSPGLEVEQYF
v_gene: TRBV5-1; abundance: NA; len: 16; d_gene: TRBD2; j_gene: TRBJ2-7; CDR3nt: TGCGCCAGCAGCTTGGCCCTTGGGACTATAGGCTACGAGCAGTACTTC; CDR3aa: CASSLALGTIGYEQYF
v_gene: TRBV4-2; abundance: few; len: 15; d_gene: NA; j_gene: TRBJ1-3; CDR3nt: TGTGCCAGCAGCCCCTCCTCGGGGTATGGAAACACCATATATTTT; CDR3aa: CASSPSSGYGNTIYF
v_gene: TRBV7-2; abundance: NA; len: 15; d_gene: NA; j_gene: TRBJ1-5; CDR3nt: TGTGCCAGCAGCTTAGGGGGCAGGGTCAATCAGCCCCAGCATTTT; CDR3aa: CASSLGGRVNQPQHF
v_gene: TRBV5-6; abundance: NA; len: 15; d_gene: NA; j_gene: TRBJ1-2; CDR3nt: TGTGCCAGCAGTATGGCCGATCGACTTAACTATGGCTACACCTTC; CDR3aa: CASSMADRLNYGYTF
v_gene: TRBV5-1; abundance: few; len: 16; d_gene: TRBD1; j_gene: TRBJ1-2; CDR3nt: TGCGCCAGCAGCTTGGGCGAGGGGGCCCCTAACTATGGCTACACCTTC; CDR3aa: CASSLGEGAPNYGYTF
v_gene: TRBV6-4; abundance: few; len: 15; d_gene: NA; j_gene: TRBJ2-1; CDR3nt: TGTGCCAGCAGTGACTCGGCGGGCTCCTACAATGAGCAGTTCTTC; CDR3aa: CASSDSAGSYNEQFF
v_gene: TRBV12-3/TRBV12-4; abundance: NA; len: 11; d_gene: NA; j_gene: TRBJ2-3; CDR3nt: TGTGCCAGCACCGTTGGCGGTACGCAGTATTTT; CDR3aa: CASTVGGTQYF
v_gene: TRBV6-5; abundance: NA; len: 14; d_gene: NA; j_gene: TRBJ2-3; CDR3nt: TGTGCCAGCAGTTACTCGTTAGCCTCAGATACGCAGTATTTT; CDR3aa: CASSYSLASDTQYF
v_gene: TRBV6-2/TRBV6-3; abundance: NA; len: 15; d_gene: TRBD1; j_gene: TRBJ1-5; CDR3nt: TGTGCCAGCAGTTCCACCGGGACAGTTAATCAGCCCCAGCATTTT; CDR3aa: CASSSTGTVNQPQHF
v_gene: TRBV30; abundance: many; len: 15; d_gene: NA; j_gene: TRBJ1-2; CDR3nt: TGTGCCTGGCTGAGAGGGACACGGAGTAACTATGGCTACACCTTC; CDR3aa: CAWLRGTRSNYGYTF
v_gene: TRBV5-5; abundance: NA; len: 15; d_gene: NA; j_gene: TRBJ2-1; CDR3nt: TGTGCCAGCAGCTTGACTACCGAGAACAGGGTTGAGCAGTTCTTC; CDR3aa: CASSLTTENRVEQFF
v_gene: TRBV27; abundance: NA; len: 16; d_gene: NA; j_gene: TRBJ2-1; CDR3nt: TGTGCCAGCAGTCCCCTAGGGAGCGGCAGGAACAATGAGCAGTTCTTC; CDR3aa: CASSPLGSGRNNEQFF
v_gene: TRBV29-1; abundance: NA; len: 15; d_gene: NA; j_gene: TRBJ2-2; CDR3nt: TGCAGCGGTGTTACAGGGACCCGGGGCACCGGGGAGCTGTTTTTT; CDR3aa: CSGVTGTRGTGELFF
v_gene: TRBV27; abundance: NA; len: 15; d_gene: TRBD2; j_gene: TRBJ2-2; CDR3nt: TGTGCCAGCCACCCCGGGACTAGAGTCACCGGGGAGCTGTTTTTT; CDR3aa: CASHPGTRVTGELFF
v_gene: TRBV2; abundance: NA; len: 13; d_gene: NA; j_gene: TRBJ2-7; CDR3nt: TGTGCCACCTCGGGGGAGGGGGTCTACGAGCAGTACTTC; CDR3aa: CATSGEGVYEQYF
v_gene: TRBV29-1; abundance: once; len: 13; d_gene: TRBD1; j_gene: TRBJ2-2; CDR3nt: TGCAGCGTCACTTGGGACAGTGGCGGGGAGCTGTTTTTT; CDR3aa: CSVTWDSGGELFF
v_gene: TRBV2; abundance: NA; len: 13; d_gene: NA; j_gene: TRBJ1-2; CDR3nt: TGTGCCAGCAGGACTACAGTTGGGCATGGCTACACCTTC; CDR3aa: CASRTTVGHGYTF
v_gene: TRBV6-2/TRBV6-3; abundance: NA; len: 15; d_gene: TRBD1; j_gene: TRBJ2-3; CDR3nt: TGTGCCAGCAGTTACCCCGGACAGGTCACAGATACGCAGTATTTT; CDR3aa: CASSYPGQVTDTQYF
v_gene: TRBV24-1; abundance: NA; len: 13; d_gene: NA; j_gene: TRBJ1-1; CDR3nt: TGTGCCACCAGTGTGAGTCGGAACACTGAAGCTTTCTTT; CDR3aa: CATSVSRNTEAFF